The rows below give T cell receptor beta chains drawn from one sample of a study of T cells in Graves' hyperthyroidism and ophthalmopathy. A single record per CDR3 protein comes from TCRdb applying MiXCR to the multiplex PCR reads. The sample includes about 380,000 distinct CDR3 sequences, approximately 18% of them seen just once. The specimen sequenced was blood. The receptors were gathered from a man aged 18 to 30 with Graves' ophthalmopathy. Both conserved end residues are part of each CDR3. D genes are given only for firm matches. The size of a clone is reported for some rows only, either as once, few or many, or as a class for expanded clones.

clone_size j_call v_call d_call cdr3_nt cdr3_aa
few TRBJ1-6 TRBV3-1 - TGTGCCAGCAGCCAACCTGGAGGAGGGCATAATTCACCCCTCCACTTT CASSQPGGGHNSPLHF
many TRBJ2-7 TRBV7-8 - TGTGCCAGCAGCTCAGGACCTCACTACGAGCAGTACTTC CASSSGPHYEQYF
- TRBJ1-6 TRBV7-2 - TGTGCCAGCAGCGCCGCGGGCTCTTTTAATAATTCACCCCTCCACTTT CASSAAGSFNNSPLHF
- TRBJ1-2 TRBV9 - TGTGCCAGCACCTACAGGCTTGACTATGGCTACACCTTC CASTYRLDYGYTF
many TRBJ2-3 TRBV28 - TGTGCCAGCAGTGATGGGGGAGCTACAGATACGCAGTATTTT CASSDGGATDTQYF
- TRBJ2-5 TRBV7-3 TRBD2 TGTGCCAGCAGCCCTGGGCGGGGGTGGCAAGAGACCCAGTACTTC CASSPGRGWQETQYF
many TRBJ2-2 TRBV28 - TGTGCCAGCAACAGGGTGCCCGGGGAGCTGTTTTTT CASNRVPGELFF
- TRBJ2-1 TRBV5-1 - TGCGCCAGCAGCTTGGCCAGTGGGCCGGAGCAGTTCTTC CASSLASGPEQFF
many TRBJ2-3 TRBV7-8 - TGTGCCAGCAGCGTCGGCACAGATACGCAGTATTTT CASSVGTDTQYF
many TRBJ2-3 TRBV6-1 - TGTGCCAGCATCATCTGGGGCAGCCTAAGCACAGATACGCAGTATTTT CASIIWGSLSTDTQYF
few TRBJ2-7 TRBV3-1 - TGTGCCAGCAGCCGGGGACACCTATACTACGAGCAGTACTTC CASSRGHLYYEQYF
- TRBJ2-2 TRBV25-1 - TGTGCCAGCACTGGGGACGGGGGTGCCGGGGAGCTGTTTTTT CASTGDGGAGELFF
few TRBJ1-6 TRBV20-1 - TGCAGTGCTAGAGTAGGGCAGGGAGGGATGGCCCTCCACTTT CSARVGQGGMALHF
- TRBJ1-1 TRBV5-1 - TGCGCCAGCAGCTTGTGGGGGGCGGGGGGCACTGAAGCTTTCTTT CASSLWGAGGTEAFF
few TRBJ2-2 TRBV10-3 - TGTGCCATCAAGGCGGGGGCGGATACCGGGGAGCTGTTTTTT CAIKAGADTGELFF
many TRBJ2-1 TRBV24-1 TRBD2 TGTGCCACCAGTGATGGGACTAGCGGACCCTACAATGAGCAGTTCTTC CATSDGTSGPYNEQFF
few TRBJ2-3 TRBV9 TRBD1 TGTGCCAGCAGCGTATGGACAGGGGGAGATACGCAGTATTTT CASSVWTGGDTQYF
many TRBJ2-7 TRBV7-2 - TGTGCCAGCAGCTTCGTGAACGGGGGTTGGGAGCAGTACTTC CASSFVNGGWEQYF
many TRBJ2-5 TRBV6-1 TRBD2 TGTGCCAGCAGCGGACTAGCGGGGACCCAAGAGACCCAGTACTTC CASSGLAGTQETQYF
few TRBJ2-5 TRBV5-1 TRBD1 TGCGCCAGCACCCCAGGGGGGACCCAGTACTTC CASTPGGTQYF
many TRBJ2-3 TRBV12-3/TRBV12-4 - TGTGCCAGCAGTTTAGCGCTATTGGCAGCAAAGGCAGATACGCAGTATTTT CASSLALLAAKADTQYF
- TRBJ1-1 TRBV20-1 - TGCAGTGCTCTACTGGAGAACACTGAAGCTTTCTTT CSALLENTEAFF
many TRBJ1-2 TRBV5-1 - TGCGCCAGCAGCTACGACAGCTATGGCTACACCTTC CASSYDSYGYTF
many TRBJ2-5 TRBV3-1 - TGTGCCAGCAGCCCCGGAATCCTACAAGAGACCCAGTACTTC CASSPGILQETQYF
many TRBJ1-2 TRBV6-2/TRBV6-3 - TGTGCCAGCAGTTCTAACAACAACTATGGCTACACCTTC CASSSNNNYGYTF
- TRBJ2-1 TRBV10-3 - TGTGCCATCAGTGAGCCGCGGGGAGATGAGCAGTTCTTC CAISEPRGDEQFF
many TRBJ1-1 TRBV14 - TGTGCCAGCAGTAAACACAAGAACACTGAAGCTTTCTTT CASSKHKNTEAFF
- TRBJ2-5 TRBV10-3 - TGTGCCATCAATTCGGGGGGCTTAGAGACCCAGTACTTC CAINSGGLETQYF
many TRBJ1-1 TRBV9 - TGTGCCAGCAGCCCCCAAGGCCAACCGAACACTGAAGCTTTCTTT CASSPQGQPNTEAFF
few TRBJ1-1 TRBV6-6 TRBD1 TGTGCCAGCAGTTACCAGGACAGGGCAAAAACTGAAGCTTTCTTT CASSYQDRAKTEAFF
many TRBJ1-1 TRBV6-5 - TGTGCCAGCAGTTACTCTGACATCTCGTCGCACACTGAAGCTTTCTTT CASSYSDISSHTEAFF
few TRBJ1-6 TRBV18 - TGTGCCAGCTCACCCCGCCTTGGGACCTATAATTCACCCCTCCACTTT CASSPRLGTYNSPLHF
- TRBJ2-5 TRBV24-1 - TGTGCCACCAGTGATTTGCAGGGTGAGACCCAGTACTTC CATSDLQGETQYF
many TRBJ2-5 TRBV12-3/TRBV12-4 TRBD2 TGTGCCAGCAGTTTCAGACTAGCGGGGGCCCTAGGGGTAGAGACCCAGTACTTC CASSFRLAGALGVETQYF
- TRBJ1-3 TRBV5-8 TRBD1 TGTGCCAGCAGCTTGGCCTTCGGACAGGGGGCTGGAAACACCATATATTTT CASSLAFGQGAGNTIYF
many TRBJ2-5 TRBV6-5 TRBD1 TGTGCCAGCAGTTACTCCGGGACAGGACAAGAGACCCAGTACTTC CASSYSGTGQETQYF
many TRBJ1-1 TRBV20-1 - TGCAGTGCTAGGTGGACTGAAGCTTTCTTT CSARWTEAFF
many TRBJ2-7 TRBV7-2 TRBD2 TGTGCCAGCGGTTGGACTAGCGGAGCCTACGAGCAGTACTTC CASGWTSGAYEQYF
many TRBJ1-5 TRBV12-3/TRBV12-4 - TGTGCCAGCAGTTTAGAAATTCAGCCCCAGCATTTT CASSLEIQPQHF
many TRBJ1-1 TRBV27 - TGTGCCAGCAGCCGGGGACAAATAGCTTTCTTT CASSRGQIAFF
- TRBJ2-3 TRBV5-1 - TGTGCCAGCAGCGCGAATTCCCCAGATACGCAGTATTTT CASSANSPDTQYF
- TRBJ2-3 TRBV3-1 TRBD2 TGTGCCAGCAGCCAAGTACTAGCGGGGGGTTACGGCCCTTCAGATACGCAGTATTTT CASSQVLAGGYGPSDTQYF
- TRBJ1-2 TRBV5-8 TRBD1 TGTGCCAGCAGCTTAGGGACAGAAGGGGGCTACACCTTC CASSLGTEGGYTF
many TRBJ2-5 TRBV2 - TGTGCCAGCTCGAGGGACGTTCGAGAGACCCAGTACTTC CASSRDVRETQYF
- TRBJ1-6 TRBV2 TRBD1 TGTGCCAGCAGTGTGCCCCGGGACAGTCAACTCTATAATTCACCCCTCCACTTT CASSVPRDSQLYNSPLHF
- TRBJ1-4 TRBV29-1 - TGCAGCGTTAAGGCGGGGTCTGAAAAACTGTTTTTT CSVKAGSEKLFF
many TRBJ2-1 TRBV7-9 TRBD2 TGTGCCAGCAGCACACTAGCGGGGGGAACCTACAATGAGCAGTTCTTC CASSTLAGGTYNEQFF
many TRBJ2-1 TRBV12-5 TRBD2 TGTGCTAGTGGTTTGGTGGGGGCCAGCGGGGGATCGGGAAATGAGCAGTTCTTC CASGLVGASGGSGNEQFF
few TRBJ2-6 TRBV10-3 TRBD1 TGTGCCATCAGTGGGGCATGGGACAGGGCCCGCTCTGGGGCCAACGTCCTGACTTTC CAISGAWDRARSGANVLTF
- TRBJ2-2 TRBV11-1 - TGTGCCAGCAGCCAAGAAGCGTGGGTCCCCACCGGGGAGCTGTTTTTT CASSQEAWVPTGELFF
many TRBJ1-2 TRBV19 - TGTGCCAGTAGTATCGCGGTGATTAACGGCTACACCTTC CASSIAVINGYTF
few TRBJ2-1 TRBV7-6 TRBD2 TGTGCCAGCAGCCCGCAGTCACTAGCGGGGGGGCCCGGTGAGCAGTTCTTC CASSPQSLAGGPGEQFF
few TRBJ2-1 TRBV15 - TGTGCCACCAGCAGAGGAAGGTACAATGAGCAGTTCTTC CATSRGRYNEQFF
many TRBJ1-1 TRBV5-1 - TGCGCCAGCTCCGGACGGAATTTGAACACTGAAGCTTTCTTT CASSGRNLNTEAFF
many TRBJ2-7 TRBV7-9 TRBD1 TGTGCCAGCAGCCACCCGTGGGACAGGGAGTACGAGCAGTACTTC CASSHPWDREYEQYF
many TRBJ2-7 TRBV4-1 - TGCGCCAGCAGCCAGATTGCCGACACCTACGAGCAGTACTTC CASSQIADTYEQYF
- TRBJ2-2 TRBV3-1 - TGTGCCAGCAGCCAAAGGGGGGGCACCGGGGAGCTGTTTTTT CASSQRGGTGELFF